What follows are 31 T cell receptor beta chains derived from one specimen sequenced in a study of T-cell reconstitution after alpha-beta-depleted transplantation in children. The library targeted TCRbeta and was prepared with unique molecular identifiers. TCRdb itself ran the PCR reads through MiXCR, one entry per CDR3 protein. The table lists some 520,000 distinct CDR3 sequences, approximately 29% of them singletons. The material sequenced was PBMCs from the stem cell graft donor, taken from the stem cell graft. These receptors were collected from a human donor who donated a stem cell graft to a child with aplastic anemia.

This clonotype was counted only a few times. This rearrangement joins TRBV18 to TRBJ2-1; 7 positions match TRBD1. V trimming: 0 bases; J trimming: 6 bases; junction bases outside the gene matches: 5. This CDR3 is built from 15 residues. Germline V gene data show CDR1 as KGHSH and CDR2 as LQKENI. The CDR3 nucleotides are TGTGCCAGCTCACCACCGAGACAGGGTCGCAATGAGCAGTTCTTC. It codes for CASSPPRQGRNEQFF.

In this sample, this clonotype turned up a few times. The CDR3 DNA sequence: TGTGCCAGCAGTGTTAGCTGGACTACCACCGGGGAGCTGTTTTTT. Amino acid sequence: CASSVSWTTTGELFF. This chain links TRBV2 with TRBJ2-2, with a weak D call TRBD2 (6 bases). Germline assignment: CDR1 SNHLY and CDR2 FYNNEI. The length of the CDR3 is 15 residues. V shed 4 bases and J shed 4 bases, with 13 bases lying between them.

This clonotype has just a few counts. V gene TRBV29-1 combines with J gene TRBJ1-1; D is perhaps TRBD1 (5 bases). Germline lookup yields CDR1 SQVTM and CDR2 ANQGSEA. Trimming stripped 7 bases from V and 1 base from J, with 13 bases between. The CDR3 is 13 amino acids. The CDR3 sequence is CSAKGQGNTEAFF. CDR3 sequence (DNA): TGCAGCGCAAAAGGGCAGGGGAACACTGAAGCTTTCTTT. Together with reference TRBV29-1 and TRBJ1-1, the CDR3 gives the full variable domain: SAVISQKPSRDICQRGTSLTIQCQVDSQVTMMFWYRQQPGQSLTLIATANQGSEATYESGFVIDKFPISRPNLTFSTLTVSNMSPEDSSIYLCSAKGQGNTEAFFGQGTRLTVV.

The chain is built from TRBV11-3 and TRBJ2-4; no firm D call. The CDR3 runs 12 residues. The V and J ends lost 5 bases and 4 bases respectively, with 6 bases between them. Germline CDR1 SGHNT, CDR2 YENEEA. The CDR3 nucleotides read TGTGCCAGCAGCGGCGTAAAAAACATTCAGTACTTC. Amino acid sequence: CASSGVKNIQYF.

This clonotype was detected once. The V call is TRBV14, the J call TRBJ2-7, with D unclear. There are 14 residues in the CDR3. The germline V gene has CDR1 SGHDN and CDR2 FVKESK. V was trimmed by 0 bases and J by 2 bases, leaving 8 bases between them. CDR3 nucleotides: TGTGCCAGCAGCCAAGATCGGTGGACCTACGAGCAGTACTTC. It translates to CASSQDRWTYEQYF. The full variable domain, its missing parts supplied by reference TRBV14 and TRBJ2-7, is EAGVTQFPSHSVIEKGQTVTLRCDPISGHDNLYWYRRVMGKEIKFLLHFVKESKQDESGMPNNRFLAERTGGTYSTLKVQPAELEDSGVYFCASSQDRWTYEQYFGPGTRLTVT.

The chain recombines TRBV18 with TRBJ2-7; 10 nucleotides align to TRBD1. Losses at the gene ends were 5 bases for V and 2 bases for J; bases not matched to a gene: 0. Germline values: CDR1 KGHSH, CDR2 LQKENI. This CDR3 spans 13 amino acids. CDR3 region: CASSGQGAYEQYV. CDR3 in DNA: TGTGCCAGCTCAGGACAGGGGGCCTACGAGCAGTACGTC.

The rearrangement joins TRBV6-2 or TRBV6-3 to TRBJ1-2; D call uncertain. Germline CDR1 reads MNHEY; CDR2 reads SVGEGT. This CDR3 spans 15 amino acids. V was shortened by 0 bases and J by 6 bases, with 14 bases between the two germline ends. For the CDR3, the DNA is TGTGCCAGCAGTTACTCGAGTTCTGGGGAGAATGGCTACACCTTC. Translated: CASSYSSSGENGYTF.

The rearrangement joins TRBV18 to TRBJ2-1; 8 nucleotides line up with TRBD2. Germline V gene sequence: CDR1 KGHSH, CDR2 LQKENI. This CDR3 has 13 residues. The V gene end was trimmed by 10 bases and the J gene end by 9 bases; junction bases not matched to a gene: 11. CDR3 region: CATYSGNEPEQFF. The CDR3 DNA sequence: TGTGCCACCTATAGCGGGAATGAGCCTGAGCAGTTCTTC.

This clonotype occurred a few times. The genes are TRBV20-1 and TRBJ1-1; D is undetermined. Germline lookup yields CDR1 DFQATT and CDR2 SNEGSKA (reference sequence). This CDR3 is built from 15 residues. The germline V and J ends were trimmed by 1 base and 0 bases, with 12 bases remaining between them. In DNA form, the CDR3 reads TGCAGTGCTAGAGTCAGGACCCCGGTGAACACTGAAGCTTTCTTT. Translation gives CSARVRTPVNTEAFF.

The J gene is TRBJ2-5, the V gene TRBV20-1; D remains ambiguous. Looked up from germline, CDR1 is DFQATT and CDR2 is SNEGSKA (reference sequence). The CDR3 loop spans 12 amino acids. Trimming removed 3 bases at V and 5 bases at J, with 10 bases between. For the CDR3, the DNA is TGCAGTGCTAGGGGCGGTTGGGAGACCCAGTACTTC. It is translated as CSARGGWETQYF.

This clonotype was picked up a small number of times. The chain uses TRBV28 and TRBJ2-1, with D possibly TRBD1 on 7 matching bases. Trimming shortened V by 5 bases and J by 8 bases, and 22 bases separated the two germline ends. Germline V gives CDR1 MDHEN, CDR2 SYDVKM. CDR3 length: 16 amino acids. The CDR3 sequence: CASSVQQGGVFDEQFF. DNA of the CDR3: TGTGCCAGCAGTGTCCAGCAGGGGGGAGTCTTCGATGAGCAGTTCTTC.

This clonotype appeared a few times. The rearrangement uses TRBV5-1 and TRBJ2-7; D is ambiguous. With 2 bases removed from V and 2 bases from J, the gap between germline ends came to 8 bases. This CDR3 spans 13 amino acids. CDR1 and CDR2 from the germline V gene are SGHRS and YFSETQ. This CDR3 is CASSLNGPYEQYV. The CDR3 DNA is TGCGCCAGCAGCTTAAACGGACCCTACGAGCAGTACGTC.

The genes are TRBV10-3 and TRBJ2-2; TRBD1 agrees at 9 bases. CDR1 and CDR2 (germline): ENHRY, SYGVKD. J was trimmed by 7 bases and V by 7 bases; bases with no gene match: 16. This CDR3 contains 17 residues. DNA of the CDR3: TGTGCCATCACCCCAAATGTCGGACAGGGGTACGTCGGGGAGCTGTTTTTT. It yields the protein CAITPNVGQGYVGELFF.

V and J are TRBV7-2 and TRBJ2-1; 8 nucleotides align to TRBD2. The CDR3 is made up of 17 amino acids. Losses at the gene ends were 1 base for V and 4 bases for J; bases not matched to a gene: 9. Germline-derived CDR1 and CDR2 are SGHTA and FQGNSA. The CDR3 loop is CASSLVWSGSDYNEQFF. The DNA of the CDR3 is TGTGCCAGCAGCTTAGTGTGGAGCGGGAGCGATTACAATGAGCAGTTCTTC.

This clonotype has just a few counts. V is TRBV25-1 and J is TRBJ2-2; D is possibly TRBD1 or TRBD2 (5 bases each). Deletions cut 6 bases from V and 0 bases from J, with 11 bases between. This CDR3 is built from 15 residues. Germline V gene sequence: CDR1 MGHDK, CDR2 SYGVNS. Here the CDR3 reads CASSRDPTNTGELFF. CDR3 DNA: TGTGCCAGCAGCCGGGACCCCACGAACACCGGGGAGCTGTTTTTT.

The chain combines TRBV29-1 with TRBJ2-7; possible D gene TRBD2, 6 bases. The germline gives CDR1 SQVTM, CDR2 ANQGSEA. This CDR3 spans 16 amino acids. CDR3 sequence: CRAKRDFRPARNEQYV. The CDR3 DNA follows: TGCAGGGCTAAGAGGGACTTTCGCCCAGCGCGTAACGAGCAGTACGTC.

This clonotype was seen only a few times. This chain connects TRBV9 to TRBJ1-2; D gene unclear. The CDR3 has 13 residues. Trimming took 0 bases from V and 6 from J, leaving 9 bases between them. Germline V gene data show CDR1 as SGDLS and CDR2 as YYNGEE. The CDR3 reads CASSVGPLNGYTF. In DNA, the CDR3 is TGTGCCAGCAGCGTAGGTCCGCTGAATGGCTACACCTTC.

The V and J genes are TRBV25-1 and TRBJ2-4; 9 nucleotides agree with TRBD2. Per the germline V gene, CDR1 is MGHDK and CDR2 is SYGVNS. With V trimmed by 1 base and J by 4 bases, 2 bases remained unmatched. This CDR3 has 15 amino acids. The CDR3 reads CASSESLAGKNIQYF. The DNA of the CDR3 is TGTGCCAGCAGTGAATCCCTAGCGGGGAAAAACATTCAGTACTTC.

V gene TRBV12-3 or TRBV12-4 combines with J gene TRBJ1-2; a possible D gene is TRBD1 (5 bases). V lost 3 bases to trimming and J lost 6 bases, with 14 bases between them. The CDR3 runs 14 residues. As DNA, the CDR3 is TGTGCCAGCAGTTTGAGGGGTTCGCGTAATGGCTACACCTTC. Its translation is CASSLRGSRNGYTF.

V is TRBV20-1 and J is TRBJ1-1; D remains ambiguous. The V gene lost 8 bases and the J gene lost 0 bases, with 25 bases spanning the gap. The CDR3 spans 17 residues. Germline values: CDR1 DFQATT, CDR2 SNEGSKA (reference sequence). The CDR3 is CSFSHPTSYDMNTEAFF. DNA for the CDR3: TGCAGTTTCAGCCATCCTACTAGTTATGACATGAACACTGAAGCTTTCTTT.

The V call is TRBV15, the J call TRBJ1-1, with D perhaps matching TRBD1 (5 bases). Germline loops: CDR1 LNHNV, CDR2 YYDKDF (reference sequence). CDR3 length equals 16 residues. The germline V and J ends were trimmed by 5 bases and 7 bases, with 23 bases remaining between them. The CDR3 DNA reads TGTGCCACCAGCCCCCAGATGGGGACGGGGCAGGTTGAAGCTTTCTTT. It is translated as CATSPQMGTGQVEAFF.

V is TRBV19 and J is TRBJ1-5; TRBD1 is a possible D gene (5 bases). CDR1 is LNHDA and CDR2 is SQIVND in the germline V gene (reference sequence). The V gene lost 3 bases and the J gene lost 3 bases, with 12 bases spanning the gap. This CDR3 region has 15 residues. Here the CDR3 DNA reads TGTGCCAGTAGTATGGGGGGGAGGGACAATCAGCCCCAGCATTTT. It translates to CASSMGGRDNQPQHF.

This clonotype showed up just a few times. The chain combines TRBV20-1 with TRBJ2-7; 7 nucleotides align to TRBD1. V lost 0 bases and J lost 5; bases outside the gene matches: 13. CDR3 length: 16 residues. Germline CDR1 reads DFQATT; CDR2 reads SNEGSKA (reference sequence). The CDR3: CSARDLRQGVCHEQYV. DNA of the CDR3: TGCAGTGCTAGAGATCTCAGGCAGGGGGTCTGCCACGAGCAGTACGTC.

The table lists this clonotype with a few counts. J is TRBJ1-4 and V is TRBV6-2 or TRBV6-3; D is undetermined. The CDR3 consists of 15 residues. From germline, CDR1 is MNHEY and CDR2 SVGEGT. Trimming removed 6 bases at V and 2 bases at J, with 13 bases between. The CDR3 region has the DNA TGTGCCAGCAGCAGATCCCCCGGGACTAATGAAAAACTGTTTTTT. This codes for CASSRSPGTNEKLFF.

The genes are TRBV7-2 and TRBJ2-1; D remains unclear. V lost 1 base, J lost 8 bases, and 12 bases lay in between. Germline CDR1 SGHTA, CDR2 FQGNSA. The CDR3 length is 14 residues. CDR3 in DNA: TGTGCCAGCAGCTTAGGGGTGCCCCGCGATGAGCAGTTCTTC. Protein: CASSLGVPRDEQFF.

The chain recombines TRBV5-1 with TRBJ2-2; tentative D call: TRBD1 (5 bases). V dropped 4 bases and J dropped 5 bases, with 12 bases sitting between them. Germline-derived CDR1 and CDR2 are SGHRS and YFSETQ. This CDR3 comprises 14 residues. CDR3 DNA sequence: TGCGCCAGCAGCCACCAGGGCGATACCGGGGAGCTGTTTTTT. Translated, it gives CASSHQGDTGELFF. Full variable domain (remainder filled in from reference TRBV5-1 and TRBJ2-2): KAGVTQTPRYLIKTRGQQVTLSCSPISGHRSVSWYQQTPGQGLQFLFEYFSETQRNKGNFPGRFSGRQFSNSRSEMNVSTLELGDSALYLCASSHQGDTGELFFGEGSRLTVL.

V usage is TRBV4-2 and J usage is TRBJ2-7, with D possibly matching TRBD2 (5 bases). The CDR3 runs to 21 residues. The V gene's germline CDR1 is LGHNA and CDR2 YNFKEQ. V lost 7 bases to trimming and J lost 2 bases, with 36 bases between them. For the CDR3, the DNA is TGTGCCAGCATCAGAGGGTTCTCATGGGATCCAAGATACCCCGCCACCTACGAGCAGTACTTC. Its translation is CASIRGFSWDPRYPATYEQYF.

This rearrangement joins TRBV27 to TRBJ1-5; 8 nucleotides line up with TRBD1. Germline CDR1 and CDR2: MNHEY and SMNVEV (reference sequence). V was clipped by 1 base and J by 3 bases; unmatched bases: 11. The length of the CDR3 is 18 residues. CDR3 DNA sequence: TGTGCCAGCAGTTTATTTCCCACTATGGACAGGGTCAATCAGCCCCAGCATTTT. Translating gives CASSLFPTMDRVNQPQHF.

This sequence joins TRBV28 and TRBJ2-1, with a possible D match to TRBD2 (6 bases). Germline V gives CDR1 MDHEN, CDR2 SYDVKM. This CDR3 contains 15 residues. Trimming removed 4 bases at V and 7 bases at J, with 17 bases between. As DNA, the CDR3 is TGTGCCAGCAGTTCCGTAGCGGTACAACGGAATGAGCAGTTCTTC. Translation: CASSSVAVQRNEQFF.

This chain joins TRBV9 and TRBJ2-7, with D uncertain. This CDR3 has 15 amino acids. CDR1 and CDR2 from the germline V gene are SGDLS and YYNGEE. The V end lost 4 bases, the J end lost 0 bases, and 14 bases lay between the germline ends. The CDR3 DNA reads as TGTGCCAGCAGCCCGTCGGACGGTAGCTCCTACGAGCAGTACTTC. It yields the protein CASSPSDGSSYEQYF. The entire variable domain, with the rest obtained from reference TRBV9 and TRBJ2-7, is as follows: DSGVTQTPKHLITATGQRVTLRCSPRSGDLSVYWYQQSLDQGLQFLIQYYNGEERAKGNILERFSAQQFPDLHSELNLSSLELGDSALYFCASSPSDGSSYEQYFGPGTRLTVT.

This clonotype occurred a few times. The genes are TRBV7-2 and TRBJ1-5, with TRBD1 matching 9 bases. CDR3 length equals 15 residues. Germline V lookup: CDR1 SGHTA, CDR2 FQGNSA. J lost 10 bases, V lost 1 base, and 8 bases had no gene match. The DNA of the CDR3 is TGTGCCAGCAGCTTAGGACAGGGGGTTCTCCACCCCCAGCATTTT. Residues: CASSLGQGVLHPQHF.